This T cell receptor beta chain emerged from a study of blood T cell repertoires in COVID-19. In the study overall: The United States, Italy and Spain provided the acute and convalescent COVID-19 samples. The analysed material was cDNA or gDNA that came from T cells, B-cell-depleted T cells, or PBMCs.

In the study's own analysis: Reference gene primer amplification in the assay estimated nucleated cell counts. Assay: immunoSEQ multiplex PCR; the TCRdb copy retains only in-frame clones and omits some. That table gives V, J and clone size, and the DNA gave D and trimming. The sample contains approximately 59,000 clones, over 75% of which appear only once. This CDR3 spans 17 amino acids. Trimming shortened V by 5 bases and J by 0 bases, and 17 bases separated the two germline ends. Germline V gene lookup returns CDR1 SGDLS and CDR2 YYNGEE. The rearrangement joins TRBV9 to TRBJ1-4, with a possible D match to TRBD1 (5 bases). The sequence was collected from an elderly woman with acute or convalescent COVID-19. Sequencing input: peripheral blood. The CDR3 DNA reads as TGTGCCAGCAGTGCCACAGTCCAGGGCGCAACTAATGAAAAACTGTTTTTT. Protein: CASSATVQGATNEKLFF.